This T cell receptor beta chain was documented in a study of cytomegalovirus exposure and HLA in healthy donors. PCR primers comprised 60 Vbeta and 13 Jbeta primers. The assay was immunoSEQ multiplex PCR, and TCRdb's table has in-frame clones only and misses some. The sample consists of approximately 150,000 clones, nearly 80% of them appearing once. On this clone: Antigen unknown.

Trimming shortened V by 6 bases and J by 5 bases, and 22 bases separated the two germline ends. The CDR3 spans 15 residues. CDR1 and CDR2 from the germline V gene are SQVTM and ANQGSEA. Study-level points and caveats: In a later analysis, TCR association rates varied by HLA locus: DRB1 most, HLA-C fewest. Clonal expansion was found to be greater in HLA-associated TCR beta chains than in equally common others in a later analysis.

The sample comprised PBMCs. The source of this sequence is a woman aged 40 to 50 in good health and CMV-seronegative. The V call is TRBV29-1, the J call TRBJ2-5; a possible D gene is TRBD2 (6 bases). CDR3: CSVESSDGTWETQYF. CDR3 nucleotide sequence: TGCAGCGTGGAAAGTTCTGACGGGACTTGGGAGACCCAGTACTTC. Drawing the rest from reference TRBV29-1 and TRBJ2-5, the complete variable domain is SAVISQKPSRDICQRGTSLTIQCQVDSQVTMMFWYRQQPGQSLTLIATANQGSEATYESGFVIDKFPISRPNLTFSTLTVSNMSPEDSSIYLCSVESSDGTWETQYFGPGTRLLVL.